This TCR beta chain came from a study of radiation and T cells in renal cell carcinoma. The CDR3 is 16 amino acids. From germline, CDR1 is ENHRY and CDR2 SYGVKD. V was cut by 5 bases and J by 0 bases, with 16 bases left in between. The time point here: baseline pretreatment blood. Treatment noted: 15 Gy SBRT to primary tumor, nephrectomy 4 weeks later. Clear cell pathology was present in this patient's renal cell carcinoma. TCRdb's copy holds only in-frame clones and misses some; the assay was immunoSEQ multiplex PCR. In the table there are 55,000 to 65,000 clones, approximately 84% of which are singletons.

This TCR was recovered from a man between 60 and 75 years old with renal cell carcinoma. Sequenced here: blood, sampled from a patient whose treatment included radiotherapy and nephrectomy. The chain couples TRBV10-3 to TRBJ2-5; weak D call: TRBD1 (6 bases). The chain's CDR3 is CAISSARGLYQETQYF. Written as DNA, the CDR3 is TGTGCCATCAGTAGTGCCAGGGGCCTGTACCAAGAGACCCAGTACTTC.